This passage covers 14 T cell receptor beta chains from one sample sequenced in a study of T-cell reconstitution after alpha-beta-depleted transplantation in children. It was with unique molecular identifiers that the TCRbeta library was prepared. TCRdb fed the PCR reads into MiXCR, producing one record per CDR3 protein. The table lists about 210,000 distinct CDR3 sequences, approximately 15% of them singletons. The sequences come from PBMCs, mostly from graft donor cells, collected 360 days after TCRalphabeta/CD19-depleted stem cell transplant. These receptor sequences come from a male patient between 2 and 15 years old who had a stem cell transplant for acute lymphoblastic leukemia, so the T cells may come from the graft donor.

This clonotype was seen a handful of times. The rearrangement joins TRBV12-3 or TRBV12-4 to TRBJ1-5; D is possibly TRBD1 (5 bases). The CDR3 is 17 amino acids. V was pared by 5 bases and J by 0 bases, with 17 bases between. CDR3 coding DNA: TGTGCCAGCAGTGTCTGGACACTTCGCCCTAGCAATCAGCCCCAGCATTTT. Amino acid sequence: CASSVWTLRPSNQPQHF.

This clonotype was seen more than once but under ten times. Here the CDR3 reads CASSYGLGSNEQFF. CDR3 DNA: TGTGCCAGCAGCTATGGACTAGGTTCGAATGAGCAGTTCTTC. The rearrangement links TRBV12-3 or TRBV12-4 to TRBJ2-1, with 7 bases identical to TRBD2. This CDR3 spans 14 amino acids. V lost 6 bases and J lost 7; bases outside the gene matches: 9.

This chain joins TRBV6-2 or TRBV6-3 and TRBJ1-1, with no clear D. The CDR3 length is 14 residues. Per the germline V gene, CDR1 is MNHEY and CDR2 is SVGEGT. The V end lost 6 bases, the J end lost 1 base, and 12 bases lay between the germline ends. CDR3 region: CASSLYAENTEAFF. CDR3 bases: TGTGCCAGCAGCCTTTACGCAGAGAACACTGAAGCTTTCTTT.

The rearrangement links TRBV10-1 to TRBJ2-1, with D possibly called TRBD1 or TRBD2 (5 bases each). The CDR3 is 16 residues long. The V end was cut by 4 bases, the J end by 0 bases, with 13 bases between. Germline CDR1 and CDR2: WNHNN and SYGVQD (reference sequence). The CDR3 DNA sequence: TGCGCCAGCAGTGGGTCTACGGGGACCTCCTACAATGAGCAGTTCTTC. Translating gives CASSGSTGTSYNEQFF.

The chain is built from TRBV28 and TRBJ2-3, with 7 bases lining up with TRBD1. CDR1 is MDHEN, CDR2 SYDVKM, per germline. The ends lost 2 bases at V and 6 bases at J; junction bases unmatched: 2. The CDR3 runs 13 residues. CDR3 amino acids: CASSLAQGDTQYF. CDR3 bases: TGTGCCAGCAGTTTAGCACAGGGGGATACGCAGTATTTT.

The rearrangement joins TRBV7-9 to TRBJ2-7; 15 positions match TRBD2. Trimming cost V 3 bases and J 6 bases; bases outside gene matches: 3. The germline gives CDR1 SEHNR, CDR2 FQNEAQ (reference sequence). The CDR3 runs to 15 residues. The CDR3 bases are TGTGCCAGCAGCTTGGGACTAGCGGGAGGCATCGAGCAGTACTTC. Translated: CASSLGLAGGIEQYF. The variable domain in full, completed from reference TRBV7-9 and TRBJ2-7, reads DTGVSQNPRHKITKRGQNVTFRCDPISEHNRLYWYRQTLGQGPEFLTYFQNEAQLEKSRLLSDRFSAERPKGSFSTLEIQRTEQGDSAMYLCASSLGLAGGIEQYFGPGTRLTVT.

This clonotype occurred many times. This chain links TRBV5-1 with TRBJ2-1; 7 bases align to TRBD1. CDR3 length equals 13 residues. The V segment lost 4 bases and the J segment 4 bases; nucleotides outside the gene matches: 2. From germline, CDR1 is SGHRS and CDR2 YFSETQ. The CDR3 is CASSGDSYNEQFF. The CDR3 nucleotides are TGCGCCAGCAGCGGGGACAGTTACAATGAGCAGTTCTTC.

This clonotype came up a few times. The CDR3 DNA follows: TGTGCCAGCAGCTTTTCTGATTACACCGGGGAGCTGTTTTTT. It specifies CASSFSDYTGELFF. The chain couples TRBV7-9 to TRBJ2-2; D is unresolved. This CDR3 spans 14 amino acids. The germline V gene encodes CDR1 SEHNR and CDR2 FQNEAQ (reference sequence). Trimming removed 3 bases from V and 3 bases from J, with 8 bases in between. Based on the CDR3 plus reference TRBV7-9 and TRBJ2-2, the full variable domain is DTGVSQNPRHKITKRGQNVTFRCDPISEHNRLYWYRQTLGQGPEFLTYFQNEAQLEKSRLLSDRFSAERPKGSFSTLEIQRTEQGDSAMYLCASSFSDYTGELFFGEGSRLTVL.

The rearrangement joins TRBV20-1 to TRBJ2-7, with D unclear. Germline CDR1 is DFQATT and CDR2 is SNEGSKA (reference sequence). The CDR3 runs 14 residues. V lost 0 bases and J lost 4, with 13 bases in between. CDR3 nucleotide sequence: TGCAGTGCTAGAGATATGAATGGCGGTTACGAGCAGTACTTC. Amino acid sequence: CSARDMNGGYEQYF.

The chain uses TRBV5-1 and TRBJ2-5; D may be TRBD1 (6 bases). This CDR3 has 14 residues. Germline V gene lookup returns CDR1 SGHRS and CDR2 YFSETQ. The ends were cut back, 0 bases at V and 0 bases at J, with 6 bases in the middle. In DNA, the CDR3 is TGCGCCAGCAGCTTGGGGACAGACCAAGAGACCCAGTACTTC. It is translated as CASSLGTDQETQYF.

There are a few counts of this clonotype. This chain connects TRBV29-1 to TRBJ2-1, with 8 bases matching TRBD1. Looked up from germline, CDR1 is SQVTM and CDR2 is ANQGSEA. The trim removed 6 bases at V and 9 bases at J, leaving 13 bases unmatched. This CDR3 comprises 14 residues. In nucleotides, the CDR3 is TGCAGCGTAGCGACAGGGGCCGCCGTCGGTGAGCAGTTCTTC. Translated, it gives CSVATGAAVGEQFF.

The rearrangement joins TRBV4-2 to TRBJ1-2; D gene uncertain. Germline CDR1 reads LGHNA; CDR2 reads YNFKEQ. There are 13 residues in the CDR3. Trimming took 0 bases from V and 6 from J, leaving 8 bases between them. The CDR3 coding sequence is TGTGCCAGCAGCCAAGATCCCGGGGATGGCTACACCTTC. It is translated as CASSQDPGDGYTF.

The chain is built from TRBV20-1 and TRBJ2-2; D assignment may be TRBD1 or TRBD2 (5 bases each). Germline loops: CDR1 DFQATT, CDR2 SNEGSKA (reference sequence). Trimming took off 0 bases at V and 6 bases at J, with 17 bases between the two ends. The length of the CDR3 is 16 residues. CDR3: CSARDTRGNVPGELFF. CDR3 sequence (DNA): TGCAGTGCTAGAGATACTAGGGGAAATGTTCCCGGGGAGCTGTTTTTT.

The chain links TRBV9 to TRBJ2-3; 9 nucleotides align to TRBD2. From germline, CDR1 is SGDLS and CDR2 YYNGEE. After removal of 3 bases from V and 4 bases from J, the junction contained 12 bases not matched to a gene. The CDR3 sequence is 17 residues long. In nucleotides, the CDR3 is TGTGCCAGCAGCGCTCCCCCAGGGCGGGGGGGAGCAGATACGCAGTATTTT. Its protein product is CASSAPPGRGGADTQYF.